This TCR beta chain was sequenced in a study of blood T cells in healthy people across ages. In this sample, this clonotype turned up a few times. Together with a sample-barcoded 5' primer, a J-beta primer mix was included in a second PCR lasting about 6 to 11 cycles. In TCRdb, the 5' RACE reads were re-called with MiXCR into one record per CDR3 protein. The table shows 550,000 to 750,000 distinct CDR3 sequences, with around 21% occurring only once. Trimming took 0 bases from V and 8 from J, leaving 12 bases between them. This CDR3 contains 14 residues. From germline, CDR1 is SGHKS and CDR2 YYEKEE (reference sequence).

This sequence was found in a man between 65 and 85 years old in good health. The sample taken for sequencing was blood. The V gene is TRBV5-5, the J gene TRBJ1-5, with D perhaps matching TRBD1 (5 bases). The CDR3 here is CASSLGRGLEPQHF. DNA for the CDR3: TGTGCCAGCAGCTTGGGACGGGGACTTGAGCCCCAGCATTTT.